Listed here are 11 T cell receptor beta chains from one sample, sequenced in a study of T cell repertoires in cytomegalovirus infection. One entry per CDR3 protein results from TCRdb running MiXCR on the reads. Here the sample spans about 740,000 distinct CDR3 sequences, about 40% being singletons. Sample: PBMCs. These receptor sequences come from a human donor in good health (CMV status not recorded). Some clones in this sample may be carry-over from other donors' samples.

This clonotype was counted many times. V is TRBV7-8 and J is TRBJ1-1; D is possibly TRBD1 (6 bases). The CDR3 totals 15 residues. Germline V gene data show CDR1 as SGHVS and CDR2 as FQNEAQ. The V and J ends lost 5 bases and 1 base respectively, with 14 bases between them. DNA for the CDR3: TGTGCCAGCAGCCCAAAGACAGGCCGGAACACTGAAGCTTTCTTT. It is translated as CASSPKTGRNTEAFF.

The table lists this clonotype with a few counts. The V call is TRBV5-8, the J call TRBJ1-1; tentative D call: TRBD1 (6 bases). Trimming took 4 bases from V and 1 from J, leaving 20 bases between them. Germline CDR1 SGHTS, CDR2 YDEGEE. This CDR3 contains 17 residues. The CDR3 bases are TGTGCCAGCAGCCCGAGGGCGCGGACGGGGGCGAACACTGAAGCTTTCTTT. It codes for CASSPRARTGANTEAFF.

This rearrangement joins TRBV19 to TRBJ1-5, with D perhaps TRBD1 (5 bases). The CDR3 totals 14 residues. Looked up from germline, CDR1 is LNHDA and CDR2 is SQIVND (reference sequence). V dropped 2 bases and J dropped 8 bases, with 13 bases sitting between them. In DNA, the CDR3 is TGTGCCAGTAGTATATGGGGGACTAAGGAGCCCCAGCATTTT. It translates to CASSIWGTKEPQHF.

This clonotype has just a few counts. The chain recombines TRBV12-3 or TRBV12-4 with TRBJ1-1; 7 nucleotides line up with TRBD1. The CDR3 extends over 17 amino acids. V trimming: 6 bases; J trimming: 6 bases; junction bases outside the gene matches: 19. The DNA of the CDR3 is TGTGCCAGCAGCCCCAGAGGGGGCCGGGGTTTACAGGCTGAAGCTTTCTTT. This encodes CASSPRGGRGLQAEAFF.

This clonotype was counted only a few times. V is TRBV28 and J is TRBJ1-6; no definite D call. The germline gives CDR1 MDHEN, CDR2 SYDVKM. Trimming took 7 bases from V and 13 from J, leaving 14 bases between them. This CDR3 region has 12 residues. The CDR3 coding sequence is TGTGCCAGCACTTCTGGCCTCTCGCCCCTCCACTTT. It is translated as CASTSGLSPLHF.

The sample holds a few counts of this clonotype. This chain joins TRBV28 and TRBJ1-4, with D maybe TRBD1 (6 bases). This CDR3 is 16 amino acids long. The germline V gene encodes CDR1 MDHEN and CDR2 SYDVKM. Between the trimmed V and J ends, which lost 4 bases and 3 bases, there was a span of 15 bases. In nucleotides, the CDR3 is TGTGCCAGCAGTTCGGTTGGCCGGACAGCTAATGAAAAACTGTTTTTT. Translation: CASSSVGRTANEKLFF.

The chain carries TRBV6-2 or TRBV6-3 and TRBJ2-5; no definite D call. The CDR3 extends over 13 amino acids. V lost 2 bases, J lost 6 bases, and 10 bases lay in between. From germline, CDR1 is MNHEY and CDR2 SVGEGT. The DNA for the CDR3 is TGTGCCAGCAGTTACGGTGATCGGAAGACCCAGTACTTC. It specifies CASSYGDRKTQYF.

CDR3 in DNA: TGTGCCAGCAGTCCCGGGGGAAACACAGATACGCAGTATTTT. Translation: CASSPGGNTDTQYF. The chain combines TRBV28 with TRBJ2-3; weak D call: TRBD2 (6 bases). The V end was cut by 5 bases, the J end by 2 bases, with 11 bases between. This CDR3 has 14 residues. CDR1 is MDHEN, CDR2 SYDVKM, per germline.

This clonotype was seen a few times. The chain uses TRBV28 and TRBJ1-4; D is unclear. The CDR3 length is 14 residues. Trimming cost V 4 bases and J 3 bases, with 9 bases left between them. The germline V gene encodes CDR1 MDHEN and CDR2 SYDVKM. The CDR3 nucleotides read TGTGCCAGCAGTTATGGCCTCGCTAATGAAAAACTGTTTTTT. This encodes CASSYGLANEKLFF.

This chain connects TRBV20-1 to TRBJ2-1; D perhaps matches TRBD1 (6 bases). The length of the CDR3 is 12 residues. V lost 8 bases and J 6 bases, leaving 14 bases between the germline ends. Per the germline V gene, CDR1 is DFQATT and CDR2 is SNEGSKA (reference sequence). The CDR3 protein is CSFKQGRNEQFF. CDR3 DNA: TGCAGTTTTAAACAGGGACGCAATGAGCAGTTCTTC.

This clonotype came up a few times. J is TRBJ1-5 and V is TRBV28; TRBD1 agrees at 8 bases. There are 17 residues in the CDR3. The germline CDR1 and CDR2 sequences are MDHEN and SYDVKM. With V trimmed by 2 bases and J by 5 bases, 11 bases remained unmatched. The CDR3 sequence is CASSLTRGQGKDQPQHF. The CDR3 DNA sequence: TGTGCCAGCAGTTTAACCCGAGGACAGGGAAAGGATCAGCCCCAGCATTTT.